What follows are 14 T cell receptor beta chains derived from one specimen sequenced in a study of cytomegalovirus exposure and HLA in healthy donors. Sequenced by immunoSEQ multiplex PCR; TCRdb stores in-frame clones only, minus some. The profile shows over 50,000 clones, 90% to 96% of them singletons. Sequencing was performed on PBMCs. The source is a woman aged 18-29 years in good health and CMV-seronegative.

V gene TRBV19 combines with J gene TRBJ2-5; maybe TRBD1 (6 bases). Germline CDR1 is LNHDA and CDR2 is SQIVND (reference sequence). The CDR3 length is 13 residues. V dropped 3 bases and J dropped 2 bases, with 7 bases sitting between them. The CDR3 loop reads CASSMGAQETQYF. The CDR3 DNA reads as TGTGCCAGTAGTATGGGGGCGCAAGAGACCCAGTACTTC.

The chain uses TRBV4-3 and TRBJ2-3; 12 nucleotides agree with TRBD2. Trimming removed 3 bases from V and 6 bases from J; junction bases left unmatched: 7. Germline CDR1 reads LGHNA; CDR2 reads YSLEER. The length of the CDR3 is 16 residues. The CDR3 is CASSQRTSGTPDTQYF. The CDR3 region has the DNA TGCGCCAGCAGCCAGCGGACTAGCGGGACCCCTGATACGCAGTATTTT.

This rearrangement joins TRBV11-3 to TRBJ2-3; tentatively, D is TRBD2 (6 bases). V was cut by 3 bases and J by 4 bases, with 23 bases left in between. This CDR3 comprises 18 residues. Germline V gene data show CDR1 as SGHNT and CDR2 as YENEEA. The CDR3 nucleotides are TGTGCCAGCAGCTTTAGCGCGGGGCTGAGTAGCGTGGCAGATACGCAGTATTTT. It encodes CASSFSAGLSSVADTQYF.

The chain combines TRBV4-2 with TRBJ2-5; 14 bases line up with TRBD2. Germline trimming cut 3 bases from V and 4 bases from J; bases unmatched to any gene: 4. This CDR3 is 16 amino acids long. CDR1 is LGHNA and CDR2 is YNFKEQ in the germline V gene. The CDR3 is CASSQTSGGGRETQYF. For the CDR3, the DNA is TGTGCCAGCAGCCAGACTAGCGGGGGGGGCAGAGAGACCCAGTACTTC.

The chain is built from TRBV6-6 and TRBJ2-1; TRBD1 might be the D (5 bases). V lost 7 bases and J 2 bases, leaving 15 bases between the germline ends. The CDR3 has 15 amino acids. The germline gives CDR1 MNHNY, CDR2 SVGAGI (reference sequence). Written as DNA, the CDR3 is TGTGCCAGCATCTCCAGGGTTGCGACCTACAATGAGCAGTTCTTC. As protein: CASISRVATYNEQFF.

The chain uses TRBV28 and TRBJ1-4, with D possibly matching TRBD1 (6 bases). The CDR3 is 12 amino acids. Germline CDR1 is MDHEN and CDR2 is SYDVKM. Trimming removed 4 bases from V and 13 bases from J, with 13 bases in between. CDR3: CASSWGRQGLFF. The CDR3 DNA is TGTGCCAGCAGTTGGGGGCGGCAAGGACTGTTTTTT.

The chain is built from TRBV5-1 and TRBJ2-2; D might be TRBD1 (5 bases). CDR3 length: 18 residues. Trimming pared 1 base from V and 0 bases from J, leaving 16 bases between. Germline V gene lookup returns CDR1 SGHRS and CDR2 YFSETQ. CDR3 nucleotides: TGCGCCAGCAGCTTGCCACCACAGGCAGCCGCGAACACCGGGGAGCTGTTTTTT. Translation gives CASSLPPQAAANTGELFF.

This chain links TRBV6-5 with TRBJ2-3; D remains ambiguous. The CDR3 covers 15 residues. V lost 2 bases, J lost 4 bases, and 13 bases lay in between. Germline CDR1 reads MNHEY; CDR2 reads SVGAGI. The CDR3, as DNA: TGTGCCAGCAGTTACCAGACGAGACACCCAGATACGCAGTATTTT. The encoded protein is CASSYQTRHPDTQYF.

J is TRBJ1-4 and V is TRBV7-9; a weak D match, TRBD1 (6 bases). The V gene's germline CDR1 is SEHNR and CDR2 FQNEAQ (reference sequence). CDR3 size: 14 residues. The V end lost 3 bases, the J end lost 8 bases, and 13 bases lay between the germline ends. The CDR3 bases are TGTGCCAGCAGCTTCAGGGGCACGGGAGAAAAACTGTTTTTT. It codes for CASSFRGTGEKLFF.

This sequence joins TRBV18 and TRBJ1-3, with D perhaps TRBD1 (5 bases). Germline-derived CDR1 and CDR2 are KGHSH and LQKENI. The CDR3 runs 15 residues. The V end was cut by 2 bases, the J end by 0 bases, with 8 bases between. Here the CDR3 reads CASSPWGDSGNTIYF. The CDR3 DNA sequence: TGTGCCAGCTCACCATGGGGGGACTCTGGAAACACCATATATTTT.

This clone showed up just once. CDR3 residues: CASSWGQGGYEQYF. The CDR3 nucleotides are TGTGCCAGCAGCTGGGGACAGGGAGGTTACGAGCAGTACTTC. The V call is TRBV6-5, the J call TRBJ2-7, with 9 nucleotides matching TRBD1. CDR1 and CDR2 from the germline V gene are MNHEY and SVGAGI. The CDR3 sequence is 14 residues long. V lost 6 bases and J lost 4; bases outside the gene matches: 7.

CDR3 nucleotide sequence: TGTGCCAGCCATGCCCGAAGCGGGCCCCAAGAGACCCAGTACTTC. It is translated as CASHARSGPQETQYF. The chain uses TRBV7-9 and TRBJ2-5, with D possibly matching TRBD2 (6 bases). The CDR3 is 15 residues long. In germline, CDR1 is SEHNR, CDR2 FQNEAQ (reference sequence). The ends were cut back, 8 bases at V and 1 base at J, with 17 bases in the middle.

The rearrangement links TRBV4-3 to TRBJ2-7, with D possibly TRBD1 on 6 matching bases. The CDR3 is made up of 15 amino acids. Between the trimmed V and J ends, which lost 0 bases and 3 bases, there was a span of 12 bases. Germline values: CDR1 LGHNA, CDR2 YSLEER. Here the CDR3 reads CASSQDPQGYYEQYF. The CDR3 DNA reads TGCGCCAGCAGCCAAGACCCGCAGGGGTACTACGAGCAGTACTTC.

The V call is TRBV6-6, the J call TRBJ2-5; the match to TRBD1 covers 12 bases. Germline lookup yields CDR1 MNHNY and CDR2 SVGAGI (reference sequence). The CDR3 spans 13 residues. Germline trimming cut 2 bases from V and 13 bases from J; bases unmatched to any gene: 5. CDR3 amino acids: CASSYGDRGHGYF. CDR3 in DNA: TGTGCCAGCAGTTACGGGGACAGGGGGCATGGGTACTTC.